The sequence of this T cell receptor beta chain was determined in a study of cytomegalovirus exposure and HLA in healthy donors. The germline V gene encodes CDR1 MDHEN and CDR2 SYDVKM. V was trimmed by 3 bases and J by 6 bases, leaving 20 bases between them. This CDR3 has 16 residues. Primers for the PCR totalled 60 Vbeta and 13 Jbeta. Sequenced by immunoSEQ multiplex PCR; TCRdb stores in-frame clones only, minus some. Seen here are 100,000 to 150,000 clones, roughly 10% observed once, and the top ten hold roughly 4.6%. The rearrangement joins TRBV28 to TRBJ1-2, with a weak D call TRBD1 (5 bases). Sequenced input: PBMCs. This TCR was sampled from a woman aged 18-29 years in good health and CMV-seropositive. The CDR3 here is CASSFWGVIGSDGYTF. CDR3 DNA: TGTGCCAGCAGTTTTTGGGGGGTTATAGGTTCGGATGGCTACACCTTC.